A selection of T cell receptor beta chains follows, all from one sample in a study of cytomegalovirus exposure and HLA in healthy donors. Libraries were prepared by immunoSEQ multiplex PCR; TCRdb keeps only in-frame clonotypes and omits some of them. The sample yields more than 20,000 clones, roughly 97% seen once. Sequencing was done on a sample of PBMCs. Receptors were obtained from a man aged 25 to 40 in good health and CMV-seropositive. Both conserved end residues are part of each CDR3. A D gene is named only where the DNA matches it firmly.

D gene,J gene,CDR3 length,V gene,CDR3 DNA,CDR3 protein
TRBD2,TRBJ2-4,18,TRBV27,TGTGCCAGCAGCAACGGACTAGCGGGATTGAGAGCCAAAAACATTCAGTACTTC,CASSNGLAGLRAKNIQYF
.,TRBJ2-3,13,TRBV28,TGTGCCAGCAGTCTCGGGACACTAGATACGCAGTATTTT,CASSLGTLDTQYF
TRBD2,TRBJ2-7,16,TRBV4-1,TGCGCCAGCAGCCAAGGACTAGCGGGAGTGGCCTACGAGCAGTACTTC,CASSQGLAGVAYEQYF
.,TRBJ2-2,17,TRBV5-1,TGCGCCAGCAGCTGGCAGGGACTCATCACTAACACCGGGGAGCTGTTTTTT,CASSWQGLITNTGELFF
.,TRBJ1-1,13,TRBV7-3,TGTGCCAGCAGCTTAAGCGGGAACACTGAAGCTTTCTTT,CASSLSGNTEAFF
TRBD1,TRBJ1-5,13,TRBV5-1,TGCGCCAGCAGCCGGGACAGGGATCAGCCCCAGCATTTT,CASSRDRDQPQHF
.,TRBJ2-1,11,TRBV20-1,TGCAGTGCTAGAGTGAACATCGAGCAGTTCTTC,CSARVNIEQFF
.,TRBJ2-1,15,TRBV5-1,TGCGCCAGCAGCTTCCACGGGAACCCCTACAATGAGCAGTTCTTC,CASSFHGNPYNEQFF
TRBD2,TRBJ2-3,15,TRBV6-1,TGTGCCAGCAGCGTTCTAGCGGGAGAAGGAGATACGCAGTATTTT,CASSVLAGEGDTQYF
.,TRBJ2-3,15,TRBV28,TGTGCCAGCAGAATGGAGGACAGCTTCACAGATACGCAGTATTTT,CASRMEDSFTDTQYF
.,TRBJ2-6,14,TRBV19,TGTGCCAGTAGTACCACAGGGGGGGCCAACGTCCTGACTTTC,CASSTTGGANVLTF
TRBD2,TRBJ2-1,15,TRBV18,TGTGCCAGCTCAGCTAGCGGGGCTATCTACAATGAGCAGTTCTTC,CASSASGAIYNEQFF
TRBD2,TRBJ2-7,17,TRBV7-2,TGTGCCAGCAGCTTAGATTTTGGCGGGAGGACTTACTACGAGCAGTACTTC,CASSLDFGGRTYYEQYF
.,TRBJ1-3,13,TRBV18,TGTGCCAGCTCACAGAGCTCTGGAAACACCATATATTTT,CASSQSSGNTIYF
.,TRBJ1-5,15,TRBV7-2,TGTGCCAGCAGCGGGCAGTCGTATAGCAATCAGCCCCAGCATTTT,CASSGQSYSNQPQHF
TRBD1,TRBJ1-1,15,TRBV15,TGTGCCACCAGGGGACAGGGTGCGCGGGGCACTGAAGCTTTCTTT,CATRGQGARGTEAFF
.,TRBJ2-3,13,TRBV7-3,TGTGCCAGCAGCTTAGTTTCTACAGATACGCAGTATTTT,CASSLVSTDTQYF
TRBD2,TRBJ2-4,15,TRBV6-1,TGTGCCAGCAGTTCACGGACTAGCGGTAAAAACATTCAGTACTTC,CASSSRTSGKNIQYF
.,TRBJ2-7,15,TRBV4-3,TGCGCCAGCAGCCAAGTCTCGGGGTCCGGCTACGAGCAGTACTTC,CASSQVSGSGYEQYF
TRBD1,TRBJ1-2,20,TRBV4-1,TGCGCCAGCAGCCAACTCGGAGACAGGGGCGCCGCCCCCCCTAACTATGGCTACACCTTC,CASSQLGDRGAAPPNYGYTF
.,TRBJ1-1,14,TRBV9,TGTGCCAGCAGCTTAAGGGAGTGGAACACTGAAGCTTTCTTT,CASSLREWNTEAFF
TRBD1,TRBJ2-2,17,TRBV29-1,TGCAGCGTTGATGTCGGGACAGGGGGCATCAACACCGGGGAGCTGTTTTTT,CSVDVGTGGINTGELFF